This paragraph reports one T cell receptor (beta chain). Investigators divided CD4+ cells into CD45RA+ naive and CD45RA-negative memory subsets. The data derive from a study of shared clonotypes between healthy human individuals. Study background: Three plates were used per donor for CD4 naive, three for CD4 memory, two for CD8 naive and one for CD8 memory.

Evenly divided among several immunoSEQ plates was the genomic DNA of each subset. Produced via immunoSEQ multiplex PCR; TCRdb's table is partial and in-frame only. This table holds roughly 1.4 million clones, about 98.5% found once. The V gene's germline CDR1 is SGHTA and CDR2 FQGTGA. The ends were cut back, 0 bases at V and 10 bases at J, with 12 bases in the middle. The CDR3 sequence is 13 residues long. The specimen was naive CD4+ T cells sorted from blood. Subset specified: CD45RA+ positively selected. The chain combines TRBV7-3 with TRBJ1-1; unclear D gene. The origin of this receptor is a man in his thirties or forties in good health. In DNA form, the CDR3 reads TGTGCCAGCAGCTTAACTCGGGGTCGTAGAGCTTTCTTT. Protein sequence: CASSLTRGRRAFF. The full variable domain, its missing parts supplied by reference TRBV7-3 and TRBJ1-1, is GAGVSQTPSNKVTEKGKYVELRCDPISGHTALYWYRQSLGQGPEFLIYFQGTGAADDSGLPNDRFFAVRPEGSVSTLKIQRTERGDSAVYLCASSLTRGRRAFFGQGTRLTVV.